The 18 T cell receptor beta chains below were found in one sample sequenced in a study of human T cells and chemical hapten exposure. Indicated time point: patch test 2, 6 weeks after DPC sensitization. Treatment: therapeutic diphenylcyclopropenone sensitization with weekly scalp DPC. TCRdb re-derived calls from the RACE reads in MiXCR, one entry per CDR3 protein. The table includes just over 350,000 distinct CDR3 sequences, about 6% detected once. The sequenced sample was whole blood, obtained in connection with sensitization to the hapten diphenylcyclopropenone (DPC). These receptor sequences come from a woman aged 18-29 years with alopecia areata. Some clones in this sample may be carry-over from other donors' samples.

This sequence joins TRBV3-1 and TRBJ2-3, with TRBD2 matching 8 bases. The junction had 6 bases not matched to a gene; V was cut back by 3 bases and J by 7 bases. Germline V gives CDR1 LGHDT, CDR2 YNNKEL (reference sequence). The CDR3 is 14 residues long. As DNA, the CDR3 is TGTGCCAGCAGCCAGAGCGGGGGTTTAAATACGCAGTATTTT. This sequence encodes CASSQSGGLNTQYF.

This clonotype was observed a few times. This chain joins TRBV6-2 or TRBV6-3 and TRBJ2-5; D tentatively reads TRBD1 or TRBD2 (5 bases each). The length of the CDR3 is 12 residues. V dropped 8 bases and J dropped 4 bases, with 11 bases sitting between them. Germline assignment: CDR1 MNHEY and CDR2 SVGEGT. This CDR3 is CASSSGAETQYF. The CDR3 DNA is TGTGCCAGCTCTTCCGGGGCAGAGACCCAGTACTTC.

This clonotype showed up just a few times. The chain joins TRBV18 to TRBJ1-2; possibly TRBD1 for D (6 bases). CDR3 length: 15 amino acids. Germline values: CDR1 KGHSH, CDR2 LQKENI. Trimming removed 6 bases from V and 2 bases from J, with 16 bases in between. The CDR3 DNA follows: TGTGCCAGCTCCCCAACTGGGGGCGAAAACTATGGCTACACCTTC. Protein sequence: CASSPTGGENYGYTF.

This clonotype was counted ten times or more. The chain uses TRBV9 and TRBJ1-1; possible D gene TRBD1, 5 bases. Germline CDR1 is SGDLS and CDR2 is YYNGEE. There are 17 residues in the CDR3. Deletions cut 6 bases from V and 4 bases from J, with 25 bases between. The CDR3 DNA reads TGTGCCAGCACCGCTGAAGCGGGGCCCTCCGCCACCACTGAAGCTTTCTTT. It codes for CASTAEAGPSATTEAFF.

This clonotype was observed many times. V usage is TRBV6-6 and J usage is TRBJ2-3; TRBD2 might be the D (5 bases). CDR3 length equals 13 residues. Germline V lookup: CDR1 MNHNY, CDR2 SVGAGI (reference sequence). V lost 5 bases and J 2 bases, leaving 8 bases between the germline ends. CDR3 amino acids: CASSGRDTDTQYF. The CDR3 DNA reads TGTGCCAGCAGTGGCCGGGACACAGATACGCAGTATTTT.

V usage is TRBV28 and J usage is TRBJ2-2; 7 nucleotides match TRBD1. CDR1 is MDHEN, CDR2 SYDVKM, per germline. With V trimmed by 6 bases and J by 7 bases, 5 bases remained unmatched. CDR3 size: 13 residues. The DNA of the CDR3 is TGTGCCAGCAGGCCACAGGGGTTCGGGGAGCTGTTTTTT. Residues: CASRPQGFGELFF.

This clonotype has just a few counts. The rearrangement joins TRBV2 to TRBJ2-6; D gene unclear. With 8 bases removed from V and 0 bases from J, the gap between germline ends came to 8 bases. The germline CDR1 and CDR2 sequences are SNHLY and FYNNEI. This CDR3 has 14 residues. CDR3 in amino acids: CASLRSSGANVLTF. CDR3 sequence (DNA): TGTGCCAGCCTCCGCTCCTCTGGGGCCAACGTCCTGACTTTC.

This clonotype has ten or more counts. The J gene is TRBJ1-1, the V gene TRBV21-1; the DNA was not compared with TRBD1, the D call given in the table. TRBV21-1 is shown as a pseudogene. CDR3 length: 14 amino acids. The CDR3 sequence: CASSRVGRGHEAFF. For the CDR3, the DNA is TGTGCCAGCAGCAGAGTTGGTAGGGGGCATGAAGCTTTCTTT.

The chain employs TRBV4-3 and TRBJ2-3, with D perhaps matching TRBD1 (5 bases). The germline V gene encodes CDR1 LGHNA and CDR2 YSLEER. Trimming removed 1 base from V and 3 bases from J, with 20 bases in between. The CDR3 is made up of 18 amino acids. The CDR3 DNA is TGCGCCAGCAGCCAAGGGGTCGAAGGGGTTATCGTGACAGATACGCAGTATTTT. Its translation is CASSQGVEGVIVTDTQYF.

V is TRBV24-1 and J is TRBJ2-2; no firm D call. In germline, CDR1 is KGHDR, CDR2 SFDVKD. CDR3 size: 13 residues. V lost 5 bases and J lost 6, with 9 bases in between. The CDR3 loop reads CATSGLTSGELFF. DNA of the CDR3: TGTGCCACCAGTGGCCTGACGTCCGGGGAGCTGTTTTTT.

At least ten counts were recorded for this clonotype. The V and J genes are TRBV11-1 and TRBJ2-7; TRBD1 aligns across 7 bases. This CDR3 has 16 amino acids. Trimming took 8 bases from V and 2 from J; bases not matched to a gene: 15. CDR1 is SGHAT and CDR2 is FQDESV in the germline V gene (reference sequence). CDR3 coding DNA: TGTGCCAGCTTTCAACGGACCGGGACAGATCCCTACGAGCAGTACTTC. It yields the protein CASFQRTGTDPYEQYF.

This clonotype has a handful of counts. J is TRBJ2-5 and V is TRBV6-1; a possible D gene is TRBD2 (6 bases). The CDR3 has 13 amino acids. V was trimmed by 5 bases and J by 5 bases, leaving 12 bases between them. Germline CDR1 reads MNHNS; CDR2 reads SASEGT. The CDR3 protein is CASSRDSGETQYF. CDR3 DNA: TGTGCCAGCAGTCGGGACTCGGGGGAGACCCAGTACTTC.

This clonotype has ten or more counts. J is TRBJ1-2 and V is TRBV12-3 or TRBV12-4, with 11 bases aligning to TRBD1. This CDR3 region has 14 residues. V shed 5 bases and J 8 bases; nucleotides not matched to a gene: 7. Here the CDR3 DNA reads TGTGCCAGCAGTCAGGACAGGGGGCAAGGCGGCTACACCTTC. This sequence encodes CASSQDRGQGGYTF.

In this sample, this clonotype turned up many times. The chain uses TRBV6-1 and TRBJ1-1; no reliable D call. This CDR3 region has 11 residues. CDR1 is MNHNS, CDR2 SASEGT, per germline. V was shortened by 6 bases and J by 8 bases, with 10 bases between the two germline ends. CDR3 residues: CASSVTLEAFF. CDR3 in DNA: TGTGCCAGCAGCGTTACATTAGAAGCTTTCTTT.

This chain uses TRBV20-1 with TRBJ2-3, with D possibly being TRBD2 (6 bases). CDR3 length equals 13 residues. Germline CDR1 and CDR2: DFQATT and SNEGSKA (reference sequence). The V gene lost 7 bases and the J gene lost 1 base, with 12 bases spanning the gap. The CDR3 loop reads CSGRASGTDTQYF. CDR3 bases: TGCAGTGGGAGGGCTAGCGGCACAGATACGCAGTATTTT.

This clonotype came up many times. The chain recombines TRBV9 with TRBJ1-4; D remains ambiguous. Germline V gives CDR1 SGDLS, CDR2 YYNGEE. This CDR3 has 15 residues. Trimming shortened V by 0 bases and J by 6 bases, and 12 bases separated the two germline ends. Written as DNA, the CDR3 is TGTGCCAGCAGCGTAGATGGGCGCAGAGATGAAAAACTGTTTTTT. It translates to CASSVDGRRDEKLFF.

This clonotype came up a few times. The V and J genes are TRBV7-2 and TRBJ2-5; D gene unclear. CDR1 is SGHTA, CDR2 FQGNSA, per germline. The CDR3 spans 15 residues. Trimming stripped 6 bases from V and 5 bases from J, with 19 bases between. The CDR3 region has the DNA TGTGCCAGCAGGGCGGCGCCCTTAGAATTCGAGACCCAGTACTTC. Translating it yields CASRAAPLEFETQYF. Filled out from reference TRBV7-2 and TRBJ2-5, the complete variable domain reads GAGVSQSPSNKVTEKGKDVELRCDPISGHTALYWYRQSLGQGLEFLIYFQGNSAPDKSGLPSDRFSAERTGGSVSTLTIQRTQQEDSAVYLCASRAAPLEFETQYFGPGTRLLVL.

In this sample, this clonotype turned up a few times. The chain has TRBV29-1 and TRBJ2-5; D remains ambiguous. Trimming pared 4 bases from V and 5 bases from J, leaving 14 bases between. The germline gives CDR1 SQVTM, CDR2 ANQGSEA. The CDR3 loop spans 13 amino acids. The CDR3 is CSVGALDGETQYF. DNA of the CDR3: TGCAGCGTTGGTGCCCTAGACGGTGAGACCCAGTACTTC.